Listed here are 31 T cell receptor beta chains from one sample, sequenced in a study of cytomegalovirus exposure and HLA in healthy donors. It was with 60 Vbeta and 13 Jbeta primers that the PCR ran. Method: immunoSEQ multiplex PCR; TCRdb's copy keeps in-frame clones and lacks some. The sample carries some 140,000 clones, about four fifths recorded once. The specimen sequenced was PBMCs. These receptors were obtained from a male donor in good health and CMV-seropositive.

The chain employs TRBV7-9 and TRBJ2-5; no clear D gene. The J call may be faulty, since TRBJ2-7 better matches the DNA end. The CDR3 sequence is 15 residues long. Germline CDR1 reads SEHNR; CDR2 reads FQNEAQ (reference sequence). In DNA, the CDR3 is TGTGCCAGCAGCTTAGTACCCACGAGTAGATACGAGCAGTACTTC. It yields the protein CASSLVPTSRYEQYF.

CDR3 in DNA: TGTGCCAGCGAAAAGACTAGCGGGTCCTACAATGAGCAGTTCTTC. Translating gives CASEKTSGSYNEQFF. The V call is TRBV6-1, the J call TRBJ2-1; 10 bases agree with TRBD2. Germline CDR1 is MNHNS and CDR2 is SASEGT. With V trimmed by 8 bases and J by 1 base, 5 bases remained unmatched. The CDR3 totals 15 residues.

The chain couples TRBV7-9 to TRBJ1-1; 8 bases align to TRBD1. The germline gives CDR1 SEHNR, CDR2 FQNEAQ (reference sequence). The CDR3 totals 16 residues. Unmatched junction bases numbered 15, after V lost 2 bases and J lost 10 bases. CDR3 sequence reads: CASSLQRDRTRWAAFF. CDR3 DNA: TGTGCCAGCAGCTTACAACGGGACAGGACTAGATGGGCAGCTTTCTTT.

This chain links TRBV14 with TRBJ1-2, with D maybe TRBD1 (6 bases). CDR3 length equals 15 residues. The V gene lost 2 bases and the J gene lost 4 bases, with 14 bases spanning the gap. Germline CDR1 SGHDN, CDR2 FVKESK. The CDR3 bases are TGTGCCAGCAGCCAAAGTACAGGGACCTCCTATGGCTACACCTTC. Amino acids: CASSQSTGTSYGYTF.

The chain joins TRBV6-5 to TRBJ1-2, with 8 bases aligning to TRBD1. Germline assignment: CDR1 MNHEY and CDR2 SVGAGI. J was trimmed by 4 bases and V by 5 bases; bases with no gene match: 3. The CDR3 covers 13 residues. The CDR3 sequence: CASSKQGGYGYTF. DNA for the CDR3: TGTGCCAGCAGTAAACAGGGGGGCTATGGCTACACCTTC.

The CDR3 region is CASSLGMTTNEKLFF. The CDR3, as DNA: TGTGCCAGCAGCTTGGGAATGACTACTAATGAAAAACTGTTTTTT. The chain recombines TRBV5-4 with TRBJ1-4; D not certain. The CDR3 runs 15 residues. Germline V CDR1 and CDR2: SGHNT, YYREEE (reference sequence). Trimming cost V 0 bases and J 2 bases, with 8 bases left between them.

The V call is TRBV19, the J call TRBJ2-3; D may be TRBD1 (5 bases). The CDR3 has 15 amino acids. The V gene lost 3 bases and the J gene lost 0 bases, with 10 bases spanning the gap. Germline CDR1 is LNHDA and CDR2 is SQIVND (reference sequence). In DNA form, the CDR3 reads TGTGCCAGTAGTATTGGGCAGGGTAGCACAGATACGCAGTATTTT. This codes for CASSIGQGSTDTQYF.

The chain employs TRBV2 and TRBJ2-5, with 8 nucleotides matching TRBD1. The last part of the DNA fits TRBJ2-7 better; the J call may be wrong. CDR3 length equals 14 residues. CDR1 and CDR2 (germline): SNHLY, FYNNEI. The CDR3 nucleotides are TGTGCCAGCAGTGAGGAGCAGGGGGCGAGCGAGCAGTACTTC. This encodes CASSEEQGASEQYF.

The J gene is TRBJ2-5, the V gene TRBV9, with a possible D match to TRBD1 (6 bases). This CDR3 has 16 residues. Trimming left V 3 bases short and J 5 bases short, with 20 bases between. CDR1 is SGDLS and CDR2 is YYNGEE in the germline V gene. The CDR3 spells CASSDARGGVGETQYF. The CDR3, as DNA: TGTGCCAGCAGCGACGCGCGTGGGGGCGTGGGGGAGACCCAGTACTTC.

Notes on this clone: The junction does not match germline at one end; this may be a read error. The rearrangement links TRBV7-9 to TRBJ1-1; no reliable D call. The germline CDR1 and CDR2 sequences are SEHNR and FQNEAQ (reference sequence). CDR3 size: 10 residues. CDR3 coding DNA: TGTTCCAGCAGCTTGTATGAAGCTTTCTTT. This gives the protein CSSSLYEAFF.

The V and J genes are TRBV28 and TRBJ2-5, with 11 bases aligning to TRBD2. Germline assignment: CDR1 MDHEN and CDR2 SYDVKM. The junction had 4 bases not matched to a gene; V was cut back by 2 bases and J by 5 bases. CDR3 length equals 15 residues. Written as DNA, the CDR3 is TGTGCCAGCAGTTTAATAGCGGGAGGGGAGGAGACCCAGTACTTC. It codes for CASSLIAGGEETQYF.

This clone has more than one count but fewer than ten. The V call is TRBV10-3, the J call TRBJ1-1; a weak D match, TRBD1 (6 bases). CDR1 ENHRY and CDR2 SYGVKD come from the germline V gene. CDR3 length: 13 residues. Deletions cut 10 bases from V and 2 bases from J, with 14 bases between. The CDR3 is CATSTGENTEAFF. DNA of the CDR3: TGTGCCACTTCGACAGGAGAAAACACTGAAGCTTTCTTT.

This clone appeared a few times. V gene TRBV5-4 combines with J gene TRBJ1-1; D may be TRBD1 (5 bases). V lost 4 bases, J lost 0 bases, and 10 bases lay in between. This CDR3 is 14 amino acids long. The V gene's germline CDR1 is SGHNT and CDR2 YYREEE (reference sequence). DNA for the CDR3: TGTGCCAGCAGCGTGGACAACATGAACACTGAAGCTTTCTTT. This gives the protein CASSVDNMNTEAFF.

The J gene is TRBJ2-7, the V gene TRBV10-3; 11 nucleotides line up with TRBD2. The V gene's germline CDR1 is ENHRY and CDR2 SYGVKD. CDR3 length equals 16 residues. V lost 5 bases, J lost 0 bases, and 6 bases stayed unmatched. CDR3: CAISPASGRTSYEQYF. CDR3 DNA: TGTGCCATCAGTCCGGCTAGCGGGAGGACCTCCTACGAGCAGTACTTC.

This chain connects TRBV4-2 to TRBJ2-2; D call uncertain. The ends were cut back, 0 bases at V and 3 bases at J, with 5 bases in the middle. This CDR3 has 14 residues. The V gene's germline CDR1 is LGHNA and CDR2 YNFKEQ. The CDR3 DNA reads as TGTGCCAGCAGCCAAGATACATACACCGGGGAGCTGTTTTTT. Its translation: CASSQDTYTGELFF.

The chain links TRBV7-9 to TRBJ2-3; unclear D gene. CDR3 length equals 16 residues. The germline V gene encodes CDR1 SEHNR and CDR2 FQNEAQ (reference sequence). The germline V and J ends were trimmed by 5 bases and 0 bases, with 15 bases remaining between them. The CDR3 spells CASSPKPSASTDTQYF. The DNA of the CDR3 is TGTGCCAGCAGCCCTAAACCGAGCGCTAGCACAGATACGCAGTATTTT.

The CDR3 nucleotides read TGTGCCAGCAGTTATCAGGGACTAGCGGGGGACTACGAGCAGTACTTC. Protein product: CASSYQGLAGDYEQYF. The V call is TRBV6-5, the J call TRBJ2-7, with TRBD2 identical over 14 bases. J gave up 3 bases and V 3 bases, and 4 bases lay outside the gene matches. CDR3 length: 16 residues. Germline CDR1 reads MNHEY; CDR2 reads SVGAGI.

J is TRBJ2-7 and V is TRBV7-8; D gene uncertain. Germline-derived CDR1 and CDR2 are SGHVS and FQNEAQ. Trimming took 3 bases from V and 9 from J, leaving 9 bases between them. CDR3 size: 11 residues. The CDR3, as DNA: TGTGCCAGCAGCTTCTCCCGCGGGCAGTACTTC. It encodes CASSFSRGQYF. Together with reference TRBV7-8 and TRBJ2-7, the CDR3 gives the full variable domain: GAGVSQSPRYKVAKRGQDVALRCDPISGHVSLFWYQQALGQGPEFLTYFQNEAQLDKSGLPSDRFFAERPEGSVSTLKIQRTQQEDSAVYLCASSFSRGQYFGPGTRLTVT.

The V and J genes are TRBV6-6 and TRBJ2-1; 13 nucleotides align to TRBD2. The germline gives CDR1 MNHNY, CDR2 SVGAGI (reference sequence). V gave up 6 bases and J gave up 8 bases; unmatched junction bases: 7. The CDR3 is made up of 15 amino acids. The CDR3 coding sequence is TGTGCCAGCAGAGCCACTAGCGGGGGGGCGGATGAGCAGTTCTTC. It is translated as CASRATSGGADEQFF.

The gene calls are TRBV12-5 and TRBJ1-1, with 8 bases aligning to TRBD1. This CDR3 is built from 17 residues. The V and J ends lost 1 base and 7 bases, in that order; junction bases with no gene match: 14. CDR1 and CDR2 from the germline V gene are LGHNT and FRNRAP. CDR3 residues: CASGLDATRGLRGEAFF. The CDR3 DNA is TGTGCTAGTGGTTTGGACGCCACCAGGGGGCTGAGAGGTGAAGCTTTCTTT. Together with reference TRBV12-5 and TRBJ1-1, the CDR3 gives the full variable domain: DARVTQTPRHKVTEMGQEVTMRCQPILGHNTVFWYRQTMMQGLELLAYFRNRAPLDDSGMPKDRFSAEMPDATLATLKIQPSEPRDSAVYFCASGLDATRGLRGEAFFGQGTRLTVV.

This chain joins TRBV18 and TRBJ1-3; 8 nucleotides agree with TRBD1. Germline assignment: CDR1 KGHSH and CDR2 LQKENI. V was pared by 3 bases and J by 8 bases, with 6 bases of the junction left unmatched. The CDR3 loop spans 14 amino acids. CDR3 DNA: TGTGCCAGCTCACCCCCTCAGGGGGCCGACACCATATATTTT. It codes for CASSPPQGADTIYF.

The J gene is TRBJ2-7, the V gene TRBV6-5, with 7 bases that match TRBD2. CDR3 length: 16 residues. V lost 3 bases, J lost 7 bases, and 15 bases stayed unmatched. Looked up from germline, CDR1 is MNHEY and CDR2 is SVGAGI. This chain's CDR3 is CASSYLLPDSGGEQYF. The DNA of the CDR3 is TGTGCCAGCAGTTATTTACTACCGGATTCGGGGGGTGAGCAGTACTTC.

The chain carries TRBV18 and TRBJ2-3, with 8 bases matching TRBD1. Germline lookup yields CDR1 KGHSH and CDR2 LQKENI. The CDR3 consists of 15 residues. The junction had 6 bases not matched to a gene; V was cut back by 4 bases and J by 3 bases. The DNA for the CDR3 is TGTGCCAGCTCACTCCAGGGGGCGCGAACAGATACGCAGTATTTT. Translating gives CASSLQGARTDTQYF. The variable domain in full, with the rest retrieved from reference TRBV18 and TRBJ2-3, is NAGVMQNPRHLVRRRGQEARLRCSPMKGHSHVYWYRQLPEEGLKFMVYLQKENIIDESGMPKERFSAEFPKEGPSILRIQQVVRGDSAAYFCASSLQGARTDTQYFGPGTRLTVL.

This CDR3 reads CASSMGGETQYF. CDR3 DNA: TGTGCCAGTAGTATGGGGGGGGAGACCCAGTACTTC. The V and J genes are TRBV19 and TRBJ2-5; 7 bases agree with TRBD2. J was trimmed by 5 bases and V by 3 bases; bases with no gene match: 0. The CDR3 totals 12 residues. The germline gives CDR1 LNHDA, CDR2 SQIVND (reference sequence).

The chain employs TRBV7-2 and TRBJ2-3; 7 bases match TRBD2. The germline gives CDR1 SGHTA, CDR2 FQGNSA. The CDR3 sequence is 16 residues long. V shed 4 bases and J 4 bases; nucleotides not matched to a gene: 11. DNA for the CDR3: TGTGCCAGCAGCTACTCACCGGGACTAATGTCAGATACGCAGTATTTT. Translated: CASSYSPGLMSDTQYF.

The chain uses TRBV7-6 and TRBJ2-5, with no clear D. V gave up 4 bases and J gave up 2 bases, with 11 bases separating them. The germline V gene has CDR1 SGHVS and CDR2 FNYEAQ. This CDR3 region has 14 residues. Here the CDR3 DNA reads TGTGCCAGCAGCTATACAGAAATTCAAGAGACCCAGTACTTC. It encodes CASSYTEIQETQYF.

The genes are TRBV6-6 and TRBJ1-2; D is unclear. Trimming stripped 6 bases from V and 11 bases from J, with 10 bases between. CDR1 and CDR2 from the germline V gene are MNHNY and SVGAGI (reference sequence). The CDR3 spans 10 residues. CDR3 sequence reads: CASSREDYTF. The CDR3 nucleotides are TGTGCCAGCAGCCGGGAGGATTACACCTTC.

Here the CDR3 reads CASSRTPGQGFFEQYF. The CDR3 DNA sequence: TGTGCCAGCAGCCGCACCCCGGGACAGGGTTTTTTCGAGCAGTACTTC. V and J are TRBV27 and TRBJ2-7; 9 bases agree with TRBD1. Germline loops: CDR1 MNHEY, CDR2 SMNVEV (reference sequence). This CDR3 has 16 amino acids. V shed 6 bases, J shed 6 bases, and the junction held 15 bases outside the gene matches.

The V call is TRBV6-1, the J call TRBJ1-2; the match to TRBD1 covers 7 bases. Germline V gene lookup returns CDR1 MNHNS and CDR2 SASEGT. CDR3 size: 13 residues. V lost 6 bases and J lost 7; bases outside the gene matches: 8. Here the CDR3 reads CASSVTGEAGYTF. CDR3 sequence (DNA): TGTGCCAGCAGCGTAACAGGGGAGGCTGGCTACACCTTC.

This sequence joins TRBV4-2 and TRBJ2-7, with D perhaps TRBD1 (5 bases). Germline V lookup: CDR1 LGHNA, CDR2 YNFKEQ. V lost 4 bases, J lost 7 bases, and 20 bases lay in between. The CDR3 consists of 15 residues. In nucleotides, the CDR3 is TGTGCCAGCAGCCTCAGGTGGCCAGGGTATCGGGAGCAGTACTTC. Its protein product is CASSLRWPGYREQYF.

V usage is TRBV7-9 and J usage is TRBJ1-2, with 7 bases matching TRBD1. In germline, CDR1 is SEHNR, CDR2 FQNEAQ (reference sequence). V was clipped by 5 bases and J by 8 bases; unmatched bases: 17. This CDR3 comprises 16 residues. The CDR3 DNA reads TGTGCCAGCAGCCCGCGACAGGGACCTACTGAGTCCGGCTACACCTTC. As protein: CASSPRQGPTESGYTF.